These 22 T cell receptor beta chains share one sample of origin, sequenced in a study of blood T cell repertoires in COVID-19. Clones were sequenced by immunoSEQ multiplex PCR, and TCRdb holds only the in-frame ones, with some missing. The sample has some 100,000 clones, over 60% seen once. The specimen sequenced was peripheral blood. These receptors came from a human donor in a cohort sampled during active or convalescent COVID-19.

The rearrangement uses TRBV11-3 and TRBJ2-7, with a tentative D call TRBD2 (6 bases). Germline V gives CDR1 SGHNT, CDR2 YENEEA. V gave up 0 bases and J gave up 6 bases, with 6 bases separating them. CDR3 size: 12 residues. The CDR3 reads CASSLDSGEQYF. The CDR3 DNA sequence: TGTGCCAGCAGCTTAGATAGCGGCGAGCAGTACTTC.

As regards this clone: The junction departs from the called germline gene at one end, perhaps through a read error. The chain carries TRBV10-3 and TRBJ1-6, with D possibly TRBD1 on 5 matching bases. There are 15 residues in the CDR3. Germline CDR1 ENHRY, CDR2 SYGVKD. The CDR3 DNA is TGTGCCATCCGTGAGGGGAGCTCCTATAATTCACCCCTCCACTTT. This sequence encodes CAIREGSSYNSPLHF.

The chain couples TRBV5-5 to TRBJ2-1; D perhaps matches TRBD1 (6 bases). The CDR3 runs to 15 residues. The V gene lost 3 bases and the J gene lost 3 bases, with 13 bases spanning the gap. Germline V gene sequence: CDR1 SGHKS, CDR2 YYEKEE (reference sequence). The CDR3 loop reads CASSSAQGFYNEQFF. CDR3 DNA: TGTGCCAGCAGCTCCGCTCAGGGGTTCTACAATGAGCAGTTCTTC. Full variable domain (remainder filled in from reference TRBV5-5 and TRBJ2-1): DAGVTQSPTHLIKTRGQQVTLRCSPISGHKSVSWYQQVLGQGPQFIFQYYEKEERGRGNFPDRFSARQFPNYSSELNVNALLLGDSALYLCASSSAQGFYNEQFFGPGTRLTVL.

V usage is TRBV29-1 and J usage is TRBJ2-7, with 8 positions matching TRBD2. V was pared by 5 bases and J by 3 bases, with 15 bases of the junction left unmatched. Germline values: CDR1 SQVTM, CDR2 ANQGSEA. The CDR3 contains 16 residues. CDR3 sequence (DNA): TGCAGCGTTCAAATACTCTCTAGCGGGCATAGCTACGAGCAGTACTTC. Protein sequence: CSVQILSSGHSYEQYF.

CDR3 amino acids: CASSTGTGSYNEQFF. The CDR3 nucleotides read TGTGCCAGCAGTACCGGGACAGGGTCCTACAATGAGCAGTTCTTC. The chain uses TRBV11-2 and TRBJ2-1; 9 nucleotides align to TRBD1. Unmatched junction bases numbered 4, after V lost 6 bases and J lost 1 base. CDR3 length: 15 amino acids. Germline V gene lookup returns CDR1 SGHAT and CDR2 FQNNGV.

The rearrangement uses TRBV28 and TRBJ2-4, with D perhaps matching TRBD1 (5 bases). The CDR3 covers 17 residues. Germline CDR1 reads MDHEN; CDR2 reads SYDVKM. V lost 1 base and J lost 9, with 22 bases in between. The DNA for the CDR3 is TGTGCCAGCAGTTTATCAGGGTTTGAGCTAGAGGTGGGCATTCAGTACTTC. It yields the protein CASSLSGFELEVGIQYF.

This rearrangement joins TRBV10-1 to TRBJ1-1; 7 bases align to TRBD1. There are 15 residues in the CDR3. Per germline, CDR1 WNHNN and CDR2 SYGVQD (reference sequence). J gave up 1 base and V 6 bases, and 8 bases lay outside the gene matches. Here the CDR3 DNA reads TGCGCCAGCAGAACGGACAGGTCGGCGAACACTGAAGCTTTCTTT. Residues: CASRTDRSANTEAFF.

V gene TRBV4-3 combines with J gene TRBJ2-1; 7 bases are shared with TRBD2. Trimming took 1 base from V and 9 from J; bases not matched to a gene: 9. The CDR3 contains 15 residues. Germline CDR1 LGHNA, CDR2 YSLEER. In DNA, the CDR3 is TGCGCCAGCAGCCAAGGGGGAGGGAGGGACGGTGAGCAGTTCTTC. This translates into CASSQGGGRDGEQFF.

This chain connects TRBV6-5 to TRBJ2-1; TRBD2 matches at 11 bases. J gave up 6 bases and V 2 bases, and 3 bases lay outside the gene matches. Germline lookup yields CDR1 MNHEY and CDR2 SVGAGI. This CDR3 spans 15 amino acids. The CDR3 nucleotides are TGTGCCAGCAGTTACGGTAGCGGGGGGGTCAATGAGCAGTTCTTC. It is translated as CASSYGSGGVNEQFF.

V gene TRBV7-2 combines with J gene TRBJ2-1; 12 bases agree with TRBD2. Trimming took 3 bases from V and 0 from J; bases not matched to a gene: 6. Germline V gene lookup returns CDR1 SGHTA and CDR2 FQGNSA. This CDR3 is 18 amino acids long. The CDR3 nucleotides read TGTGCCAGCAGCTTTCCCCTAGCGGGGGGGAGCTCCTACAATGAGCAGTTCTTC. This sequence encodes CASSFPLAGGSSYNEQFF. Variable domain in full (rest from reference TRBV7-2 and TRBJ2-1): GAGVSQSPSNKVTEKGKDVELRCDPISGHTALYWYRQSLGQGLEFLIYFQGNSAPDKSGLPSDRFSAERTGGSVSTLTIQRTQQEDSAVYLCASSFPLAGGSSYNEQFFGPGTRLTVL.

V usage is TRBV28 and J usage is TRBJ1-1; the D is unclear. This CDR3 has 13 amino acids. V was clipped by 3 bases and J by 6 bases, with 11 bases between them. Germline-derived CDR1 and CDR2 are MDHEN and SYDVKM. The CDR3 protein is CASSLAGRAEAFF. In DNA form, the CDR3 reads TGTGCCAGCAGTTTGGCGGGGAGGGCTGAAGCTTTCTTT.

The V and J genes are TRBV19 and TRBJ1-3; the D is unclear. Germline V gives CDR1 LNHDA, CDR2 SQIVND (reference sequence). The V and J ends lost 9 bases and 0 bases respectively, with 15 bases between them. The CDR3 extends over 15 amino acids. The DNA of the CDR3 is TGTGCCAGCCTCAGAGATGCGGGCTCTGGAAACACCATATATTTT. It yields the protein CASLRDAGSGNTIYF.

The V and J genes are TRBV11-3 and TRBJ1-1; tentatively, D is TRBD1 (6 bases). CDR1 and CDR2 from the germline V gene are SGHNT and YENEEA. The germline V and J ends were trimmed by 1 base and 5 bases, with 11 bases remaining between them. This CDR3 is built from 14 residues. The CDR3 bases are TGTGCCAGCAGCTTAGGTCGGCAGGGGACTGAAGCTTTCTTT. It is translated as CASSLGRQGTEAFF.

This chain joins TRBV25-1 and TRBJ2-7; TRBD1 agrees at 7 bases. This CDR3 has 15 residues. With V trimmed by 2 bases and J by 4 bases, 8 bases remained unmatched. Germline V gene data show CDR1 as MGHDK and CDR2 as SYGVNS. CDR3 protein: CASSEPQHRGYEQYF. In DNA, the CDR3 is TGTGCCAGCAGTGAACCTCAGCACAGGGGTTACGAGCAGTACTTC.

The CDR3 loop reads CASSYKPLGGGSEQFF. For the CDR3, the DNA is TGTGCCAGCAGTTACAAGCCCCTAGGGGGGGGCAGTGAGCAGTTCTTC. The chain uses TRBV6-5 and TRBJ2-1, with a weak D call TRBD2 (7 bases). Germline V gives CDR1 MNHEY, CDR2 SVGAGI. The CDR3 consists of 16 residues. V lost 2 bases and J 9 bases, leaving 20 bases between the germline ends.

This clone was counted ten times or more. The V and J genes are TRBV9 and TRBJ1-2, with 10 positions matching TRBD1. This CDR3 contains 16 residues. The V gene's germline CDR1 is SGDLS and CDR2 YYNGEE. Losses at the gene ends were 0 bases for V and 8 bases for J; bases not matched to a gene: 10. The CDR3 loop reads CASSVGMRQGASGYTF. Written as DNA, the CDR3 is TGTGCCAGCAGCGTAGGGATGAGACAGGGGGCTTCCGGCTACACCTTC.

The chain is built from TRBV6-5 and TRBJ1-3, with D hard to call. The CDR3 is 16 amino acids. Germline V gene sequence: CDR1 MNHEY, CDR2 SVGAGI. Trimming shortened V by 0 bases and J by 3 bases, and 12 bases separated the two germline ends. The CDR3 bases are TGTGCCAGCAGTTACTCGTCTCCGGGTTTTGGAAACACCATATATTTT. Translated: CASSYSSPGFGNTIYF.

The genes are TRBV3-1 (or the pseudogene TRBV3-2) and TRBJ2-1; 13 bases map to TRBD2. Trimming at V came to 5 bases and at J to 6 bases, leaving 4 bases not matched to a gene. The CDR3 extends over 15 amino acids. CDR1 and CDR2 from the germline V gene are LGHDT and YNNKEL (reference sequence). The CDR3 DNA reads as TGTGCCAGCAGCAACCGACTAGCGGGAGGCAATGAGCAGTTCTTC. Translation gives CASSNRLAGGNEQFF.

This clone was observed a few times. The chain combines TRBV10-3 with TRBJ1-3, with TRBD1 as a possible D gene (5 bases). Germline CDR1 and CDR2: ENHRY and SYGVKD. Trimming left V 4 bases short and J 4 bases short, with 23 bases between. The CDR3 is made up of 18 amino acids. The CDR3 nucleotides read TGTGCCATCAGTGCCGATGGGGGACTGCTTACGGACGGAAACACCATATATTTT. It is translated as CAISADGGLLTDGNTIYF.

This chain links TRBV5-6 with TRBJ1-2, with 8 bases that match TRBD1. CDR1 and CDR2 (germline): SGHDT, YYEEEE. The V segment lost 5 bases and the J segment 5 bases; nucleotides outside the gene matches: 8. The CDR3 is 14 amino acids. In DNA, the CDR3 is TGTGCCAGCAGGCCCCGGGACAGGATATATGGCTACACCTTC. It encodes CASRPRDRIYGYTF. The entire variable domain, with the rest obtained from reference TRBV5-6 and TRBJ1-2, is as follows: DAGVTQSPTHLIKTRGQQVTLRCSPKSGHDTVSWYQQALGQGPQFIFQYYEEEERQRGNFPDRFSGHQFPNYSSELNVNALLLGDSALYLCASRPRDRIYGYTFGSGTRLTVV.

This chain joins TRBV2 and TRBJ2-5, with 9 nucleotides matching TRBD2. The V gene's germline CDR1 is SNHLY and CDR2 FYNNEI. The CDR3 has 18 residues. Trimming at V came to 2 bases and at J to 3 bases, leaving 13 bases not matched to a gene. Here the CDR3 DNA reads TGTGCCAGCAGTGAACCCCAACGGCTGGCGGGGGGGGAAGAGACCCAGTACTTC. Its protein is CASSEPQRLAGGEETQYF.

This chain uses TRBV19 with TRBJ1-5; 7 nucleotides line up with TRBD1. CDR1 and CDR2 (germline): LNHDA, SQIVND (reference sequence). The V segment lost 5 bases and the J segment 6 bases; nucleotides outside the gene matches: 10. This CDR3 spans 15 amino acids. The CDR3 is CASSLTGIKVQPQHF. CDR3 sequence (DNA): TGTGCCAGTAGTTTGACAGGGATCAAGGTTCAGCCCCAGCATTTT.